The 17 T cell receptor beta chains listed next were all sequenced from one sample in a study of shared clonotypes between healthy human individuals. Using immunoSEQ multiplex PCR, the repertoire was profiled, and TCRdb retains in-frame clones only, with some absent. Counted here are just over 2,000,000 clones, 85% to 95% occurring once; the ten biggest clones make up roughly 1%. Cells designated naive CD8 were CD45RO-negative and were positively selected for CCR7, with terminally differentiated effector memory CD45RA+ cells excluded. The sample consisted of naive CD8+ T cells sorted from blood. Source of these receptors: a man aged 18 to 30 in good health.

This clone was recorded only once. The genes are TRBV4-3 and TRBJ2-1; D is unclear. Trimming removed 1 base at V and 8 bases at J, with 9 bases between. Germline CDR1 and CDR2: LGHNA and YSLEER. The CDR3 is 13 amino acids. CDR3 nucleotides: TGCGCCAGCAGCCAAGGGCCGAACTATGAGCAGTTCTTC. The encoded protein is CASSQGPNYEQFF.

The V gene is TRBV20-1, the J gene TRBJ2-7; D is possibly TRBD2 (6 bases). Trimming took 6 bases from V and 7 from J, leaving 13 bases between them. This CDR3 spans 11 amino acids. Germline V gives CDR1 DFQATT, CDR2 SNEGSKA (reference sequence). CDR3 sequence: CSATDSGEQYF. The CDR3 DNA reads TGCAGTGCCACGGATAGCGGAGAGCAGTACTTC.

The CDR3 nucleotides read TGTGCCAGCAGTGATTGGCAAGCCGGCTTTAACAATGAGCAGTTCTTC. Its translation is CASSDWQAGFNNEQFF. This chain uses TRBV2 with TRBJ2-1, with D unclear. Germline CDR1 reads SNHLY; CDR2 reads FYNNEI. The V end was cut by 3 bases, the J end by 5 bases, with 17 bases between. The CDR3 has 16 residues.

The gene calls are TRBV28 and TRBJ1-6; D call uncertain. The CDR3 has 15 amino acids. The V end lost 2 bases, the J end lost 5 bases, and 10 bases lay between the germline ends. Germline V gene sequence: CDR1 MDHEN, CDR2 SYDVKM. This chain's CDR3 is CASSLGPGDNSPLHF. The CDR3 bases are TGTGCCAGCAGTTTAGGTCCGGGCGATAATTCACCCCTCCACTTT.

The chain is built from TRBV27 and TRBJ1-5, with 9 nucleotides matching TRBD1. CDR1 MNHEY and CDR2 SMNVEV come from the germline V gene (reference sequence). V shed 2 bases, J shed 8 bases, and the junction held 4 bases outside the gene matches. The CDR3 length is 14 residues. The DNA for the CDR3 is TGTGCCAGCAGTTTAACAGGGGGCAGGGAGCCCCAGCATTTT. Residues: CASSLTGGREPQHF.

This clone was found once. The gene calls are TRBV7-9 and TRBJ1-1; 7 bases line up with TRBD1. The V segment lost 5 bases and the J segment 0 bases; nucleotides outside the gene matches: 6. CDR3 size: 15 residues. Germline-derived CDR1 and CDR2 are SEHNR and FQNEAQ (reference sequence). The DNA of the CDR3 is TGTGCCAGCAGCCTGGAACAGGGGATGAACACTGAAGCTTTCTTT. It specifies CASSLEQGMNTEAFF.

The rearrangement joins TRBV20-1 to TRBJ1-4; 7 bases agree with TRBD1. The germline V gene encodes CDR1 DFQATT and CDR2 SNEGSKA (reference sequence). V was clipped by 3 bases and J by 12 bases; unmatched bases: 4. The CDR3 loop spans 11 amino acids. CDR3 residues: CSARTTGELFF. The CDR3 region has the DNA TGCAGTGCTAGGACAACAGGGGAACTGTTTTTT.

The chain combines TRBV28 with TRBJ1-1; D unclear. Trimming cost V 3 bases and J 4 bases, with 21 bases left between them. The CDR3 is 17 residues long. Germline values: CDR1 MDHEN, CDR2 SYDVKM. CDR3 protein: CASSFRQVKFKGTEAFF. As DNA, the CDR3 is TGTGCCAGCAGTTTTCGTCAGGTGAAATTCAAGGGCACTGAAGCTTTCTTT. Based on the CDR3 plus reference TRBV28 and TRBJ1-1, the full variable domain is DVKVTQSSRYLVKRTGEKVFLECVQDMDHENMFWYRQDPGLGLRLIYFSYDVKMKEKGDIPEGYSVSREKKERFSLILESASTNQTSMYLCASSFRQVKFKGTEAFFGQGTRLTVV.

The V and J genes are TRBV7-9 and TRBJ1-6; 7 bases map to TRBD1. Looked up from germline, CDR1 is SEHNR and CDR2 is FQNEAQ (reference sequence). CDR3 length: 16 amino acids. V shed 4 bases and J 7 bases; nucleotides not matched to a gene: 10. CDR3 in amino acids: CASSSHWDSLNSPLHF. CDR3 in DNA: TGTGCCAGCAGCTCCCACTGGGACAGCTTGAATTCACCCCTCCACTTT. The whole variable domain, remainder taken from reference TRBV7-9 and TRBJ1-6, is DTGVSQNPRHKITKRGQNVTFRCDPISEHNRLYWYRQTLGQGPEFLTYFQNEAQLEKSRLLSDRFSAERPKGSFSTLEIQRTEQGDSAMYLCASSSHWDSLNSPLHFGNGTRLTVT.

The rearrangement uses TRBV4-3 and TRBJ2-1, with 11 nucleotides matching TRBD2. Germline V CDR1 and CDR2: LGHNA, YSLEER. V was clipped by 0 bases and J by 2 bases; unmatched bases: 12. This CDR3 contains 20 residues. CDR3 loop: CASSQDIPAPGLAAYNEQFF. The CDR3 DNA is TGCGCCAGCAGCCAAGATATCCCCGCCCCGGGACTAGCGGCCTACAATGAGCAGTTCTTC.

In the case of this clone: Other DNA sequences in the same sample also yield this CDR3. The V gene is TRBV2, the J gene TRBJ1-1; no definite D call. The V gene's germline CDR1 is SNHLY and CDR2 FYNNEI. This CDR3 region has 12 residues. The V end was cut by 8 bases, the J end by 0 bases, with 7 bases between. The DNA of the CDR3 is TGTGCCAGCTTAAAGATGAACACTGAAGCTTTCTTT. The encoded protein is CASLKMNTEAFF.

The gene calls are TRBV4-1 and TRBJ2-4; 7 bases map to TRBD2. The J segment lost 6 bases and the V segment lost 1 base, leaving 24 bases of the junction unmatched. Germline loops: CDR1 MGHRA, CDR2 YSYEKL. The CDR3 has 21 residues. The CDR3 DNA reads TGCGCCAGCAGCCAAGGGAGGGGAGGGATCCCCTCGCCGGGAGTGGGAAACATTCAGTACTTC. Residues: CASSQGRGGIPSPGVGNIQYF.

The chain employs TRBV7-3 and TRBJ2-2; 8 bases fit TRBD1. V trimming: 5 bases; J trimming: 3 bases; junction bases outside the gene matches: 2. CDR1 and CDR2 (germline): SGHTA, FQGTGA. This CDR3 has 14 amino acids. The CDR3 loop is CASSRTGYTGELFF. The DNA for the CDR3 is TGTGCCAGCAGCCGGACAGGGTACACCGGGGAGCTGTTTTTT.

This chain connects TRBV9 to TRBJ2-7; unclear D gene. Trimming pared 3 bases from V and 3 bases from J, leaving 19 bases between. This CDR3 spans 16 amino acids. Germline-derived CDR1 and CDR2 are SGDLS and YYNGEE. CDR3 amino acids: CASSGGAEEGFYEQYF. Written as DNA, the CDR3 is TGTGCCAGCAGCGGAGGAGCTGAGGAAGGATTCTACGAGCAGTACTTC.

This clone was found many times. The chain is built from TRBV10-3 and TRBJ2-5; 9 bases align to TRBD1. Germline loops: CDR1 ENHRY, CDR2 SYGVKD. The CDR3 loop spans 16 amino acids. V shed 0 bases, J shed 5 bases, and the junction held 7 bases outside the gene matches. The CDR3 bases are TGTGCCATCAGTGAGTCTGGGGGACAGGGAAAGGAGACCCAGTACTTC. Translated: CAISESGGQGKETQYF.

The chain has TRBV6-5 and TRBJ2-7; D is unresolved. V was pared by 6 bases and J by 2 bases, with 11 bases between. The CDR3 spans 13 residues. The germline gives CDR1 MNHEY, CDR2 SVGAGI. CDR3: CASSASGPYEQYF. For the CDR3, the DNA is TGTGCCAGCAGCGCCTCTGGGCCCTACGAGCAGTACTTC.

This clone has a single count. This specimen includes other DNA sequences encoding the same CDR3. The CDR3 protein is CASSIDGEETQYF. The CDR3 DNA sequence: TGTGCCAGTAGTATAGATGGTGAGGAGACCCAGTACTTC. The chain is built from TRBV19 and TRBJ2-5, with D unclear. The V end lost 0 bases, the J end lost 5 bases, and 7 bases lay between the germline ends. Germline assignment: CDR1 LNHDA and CDR2 SQIVND (reference sequence). The CDR3 runs to 13 residues.